This paragraph covers one TCR beta chain sequence. The same CDR3 can be traced to other DNA sequences in this sample. This CDR3 is built from 13 residues. Germline lookup yields CDR1 SEHNR and CDR2 FQNEAQ (reference sequence). V dropped 3 bases and J dropped 7 bases, with 10 bases sitting between them. Per the original data handling: Nucleated cell counts were estimated from reference gene primer amplification. Generated by immunoSEQ multiplex PCR, the TCRdb table keeps only in-frame clones and is missing some. V and J calls and clone size are as listed in that table; D and trimming were resolved from the DNA. Of roughly 32,000 clones listed, 90% are singletons. The data were obtained in a study of blood T cell repertoires in COVID-19. Overall study context: Italy, Spain and the United States were the sources of the convalescent and acute COVID-19 samples. PBMCs, B-cell-depleted T cells, or T cells were the source of the cDNA or gDNA that made up the material.

J is TRBJ2-1 and V is TRBV7-9; a possible D gene is TRBD2 (5 bases). The sequence came from a man aged 70 or older with active or convalescent COVID-19. The sample comprised peripheral blood. The DNA of the CDR3 is TGTGCCAGCAGCTTGGCAGGCGGGAATGAGCAGTTCTTC. It specifies CASSLAGGNEQFF.